This T cell receptor (beta chain) appears in the sequencing data of a study of beta chain features in type 1 diabetes. Each sorted fraction was over 95% pure. Findings of the study overall: Researchers could not determine here whether HLA type influences TCRB rearrangement. When Type 1 diabetes patients were examined, their TCRB CDR3s proved moderately but significantly shorter in all four CD4+ subsets. Junctions at VDJ sites from type 1 diabetes patients had fewer insertions and more deletions.

This clone has just a few counts. Its antigen remains unidentified. CDR1 and CDR2 (germline): SEHNR, FQNEAQ (reference sequence). Trimming at V came to 5 bases and at J to 5 bases, leaving 7 bases not matched to a gene. The CDR3 spans 15 residues. What was sequenced were expressed TCRB transcripts, since all of the isolated RNA had been reverse transcribed. Data came from immunoSEQ multiplex PCR; TCRdb stores just in-frame clones and leaves some out. The sample yields about 360,000 clones, roughly 12% seen once. The sequenced sample consisted of naive CD4+ T cells from blood. The chain carries TRBV7-9 and TRBJ2-3, with 10 bases fitting TRBD2. This TCR was recovered from a man aged 18 to 29 in good health. CDR3 sequence (DNA): TGTGCCAGCAGCACGAGCGGGAGGGCCGGAGATACGCAGTATTTT. It codes for CASSTSGRAGDTQYF.